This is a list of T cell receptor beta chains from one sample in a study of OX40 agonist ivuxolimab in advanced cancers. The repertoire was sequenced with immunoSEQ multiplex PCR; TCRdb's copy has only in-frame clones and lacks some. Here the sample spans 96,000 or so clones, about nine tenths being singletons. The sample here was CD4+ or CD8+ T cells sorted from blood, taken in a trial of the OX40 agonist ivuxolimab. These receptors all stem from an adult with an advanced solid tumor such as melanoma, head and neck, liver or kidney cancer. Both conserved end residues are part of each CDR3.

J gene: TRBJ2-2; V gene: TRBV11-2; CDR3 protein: CASSLGTGVTGELFF
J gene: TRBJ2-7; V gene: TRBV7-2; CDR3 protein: CASSPTTVSEQYF
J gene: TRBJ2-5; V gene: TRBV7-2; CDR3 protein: CASSSGVRETQYF
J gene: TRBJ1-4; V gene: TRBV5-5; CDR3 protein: CASSLNKAGGLFF
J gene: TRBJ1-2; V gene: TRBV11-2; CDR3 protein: CASSFRDGYTF
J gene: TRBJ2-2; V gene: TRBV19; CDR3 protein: CASSIAFGTPTGELFF
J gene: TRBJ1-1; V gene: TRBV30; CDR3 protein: CAWSVRIRDTEAFF
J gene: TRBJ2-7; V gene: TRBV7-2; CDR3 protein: CASSLNGLNEQYF
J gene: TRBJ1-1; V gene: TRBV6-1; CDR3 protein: CASSGPLGTEAFF
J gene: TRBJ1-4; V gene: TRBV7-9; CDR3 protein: CASSLAGTANEKLFF
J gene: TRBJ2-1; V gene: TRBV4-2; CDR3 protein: CASSQDPVPEQFF
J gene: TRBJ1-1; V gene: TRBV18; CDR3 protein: CASSPQKTGHTEAFF
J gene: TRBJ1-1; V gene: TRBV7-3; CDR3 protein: CASSLTKRAEAFF
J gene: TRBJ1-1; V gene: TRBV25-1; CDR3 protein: CASHPTGGRTEAFF
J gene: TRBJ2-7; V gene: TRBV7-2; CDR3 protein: CASSARDGVREQYF
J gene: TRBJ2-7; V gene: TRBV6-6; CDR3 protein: CASSPMVRVSFYEQYF
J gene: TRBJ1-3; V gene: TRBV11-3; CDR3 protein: CASSSGEAYSGNTIYF
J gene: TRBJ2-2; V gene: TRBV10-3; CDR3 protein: CASRLAGRTGELFF
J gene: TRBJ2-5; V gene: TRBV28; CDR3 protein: CATADRQGKETQYF
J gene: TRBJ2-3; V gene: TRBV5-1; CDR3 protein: CASSFSGSPSTDTQYF
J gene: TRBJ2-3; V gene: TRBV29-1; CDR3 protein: CSVEVETGPYTDTQYF
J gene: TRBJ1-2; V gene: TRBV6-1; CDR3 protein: CASVGQLYGYTF
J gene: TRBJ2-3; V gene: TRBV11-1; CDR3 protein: CASSSRAGAGDTQYF
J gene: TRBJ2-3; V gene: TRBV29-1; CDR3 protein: CSVVGARSLSTDTQYF
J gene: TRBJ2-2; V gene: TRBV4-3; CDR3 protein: CASSQKTPSANTGELFF
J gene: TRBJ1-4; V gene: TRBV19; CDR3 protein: CASSVQGREKLFF
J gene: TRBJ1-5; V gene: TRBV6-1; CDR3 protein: CASSAGRVLSNQPQHF
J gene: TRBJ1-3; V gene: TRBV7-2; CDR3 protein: CASSFSLSSGNTIYF
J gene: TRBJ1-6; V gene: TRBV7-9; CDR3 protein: CASSLRPGGPLHF
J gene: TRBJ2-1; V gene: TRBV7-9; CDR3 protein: CASSLHYNEQFF
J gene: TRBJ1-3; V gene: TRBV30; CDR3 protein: CALLTGASGNTIYF
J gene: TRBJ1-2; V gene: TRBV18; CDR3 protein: CASSPGTSNYGYTF
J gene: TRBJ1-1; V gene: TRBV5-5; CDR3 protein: CASSLPDQGTEAFF
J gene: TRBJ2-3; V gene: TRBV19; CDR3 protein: CASSIFTGGWSDTQYF
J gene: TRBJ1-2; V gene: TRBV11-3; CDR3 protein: CASSLGLGGYTF
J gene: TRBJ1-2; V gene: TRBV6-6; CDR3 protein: CASSYSQDRGYGYTF
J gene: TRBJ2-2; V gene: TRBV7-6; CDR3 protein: CASSPTGSANTGELFF
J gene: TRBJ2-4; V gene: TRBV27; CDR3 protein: CASREAGTSNIQAKNIQYF
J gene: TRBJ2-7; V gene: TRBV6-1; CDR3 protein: CASSLAGGGEQYF
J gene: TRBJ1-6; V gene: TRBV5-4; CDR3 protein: CASSEGAASSPLHF
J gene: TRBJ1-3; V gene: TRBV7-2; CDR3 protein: CASSFAGDGNTIYF
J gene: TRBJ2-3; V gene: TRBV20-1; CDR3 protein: CSARVEVPQYF
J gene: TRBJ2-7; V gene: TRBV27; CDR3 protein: CATKLAGAYEQYF
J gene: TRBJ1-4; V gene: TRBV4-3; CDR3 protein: CASSQDRGGSQLF
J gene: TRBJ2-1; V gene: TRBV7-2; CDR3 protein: CASSLTGQGVNEQFF
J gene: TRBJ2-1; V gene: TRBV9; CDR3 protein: CASSVASGSPYNEQFF
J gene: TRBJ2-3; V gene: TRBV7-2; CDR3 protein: CASSSQLATDTQYF
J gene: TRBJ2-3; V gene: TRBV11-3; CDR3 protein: CASSLARATDTQYF
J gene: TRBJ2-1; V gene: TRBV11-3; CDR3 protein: CASSLDSREGVNEQFF
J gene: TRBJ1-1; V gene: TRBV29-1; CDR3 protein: CSVFGYTEAFF
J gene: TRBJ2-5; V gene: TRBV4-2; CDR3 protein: CASSPGTSGRAEETQYF
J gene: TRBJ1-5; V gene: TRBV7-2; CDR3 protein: CASSLDSNQPQHF
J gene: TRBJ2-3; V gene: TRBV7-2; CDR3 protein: CASSRQGATDTQYF
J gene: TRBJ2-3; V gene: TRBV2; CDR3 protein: CASSGSVPRTDTQYF